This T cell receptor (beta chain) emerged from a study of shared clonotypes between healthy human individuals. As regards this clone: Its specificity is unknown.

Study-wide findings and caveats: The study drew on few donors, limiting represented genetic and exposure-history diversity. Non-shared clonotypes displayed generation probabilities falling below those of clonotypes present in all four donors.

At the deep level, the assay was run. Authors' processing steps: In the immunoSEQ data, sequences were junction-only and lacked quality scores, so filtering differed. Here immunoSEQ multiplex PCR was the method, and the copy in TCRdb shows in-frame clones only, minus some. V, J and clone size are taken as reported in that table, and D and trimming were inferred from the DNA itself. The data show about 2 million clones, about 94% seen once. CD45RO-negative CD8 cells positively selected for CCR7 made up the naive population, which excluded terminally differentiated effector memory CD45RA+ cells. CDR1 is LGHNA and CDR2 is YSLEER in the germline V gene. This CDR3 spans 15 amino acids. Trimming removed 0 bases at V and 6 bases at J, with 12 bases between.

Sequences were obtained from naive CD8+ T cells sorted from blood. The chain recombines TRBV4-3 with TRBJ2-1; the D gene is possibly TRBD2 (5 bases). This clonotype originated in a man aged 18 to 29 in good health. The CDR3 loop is CASSQDWRVANEQFF. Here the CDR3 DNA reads TGCGCCAGCAGCCAAGATTGGCGGGTAGCCAATGAGCAGTTCTTC.